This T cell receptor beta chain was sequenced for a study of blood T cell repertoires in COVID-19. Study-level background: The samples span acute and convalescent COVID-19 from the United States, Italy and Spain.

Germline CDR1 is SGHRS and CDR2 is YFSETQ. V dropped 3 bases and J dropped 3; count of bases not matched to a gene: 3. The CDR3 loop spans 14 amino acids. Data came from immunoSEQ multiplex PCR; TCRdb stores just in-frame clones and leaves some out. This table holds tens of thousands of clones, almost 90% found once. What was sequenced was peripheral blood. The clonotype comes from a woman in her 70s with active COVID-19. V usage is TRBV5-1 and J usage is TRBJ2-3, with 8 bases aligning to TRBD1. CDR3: CASSSRQGTDTQYF. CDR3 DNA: TGCGCCAGCAGCTCGAGACAGGGGACAGATACGCAGTATTTT.